Below, 20 T cell receptor beta chains from the same sample are listed, as sequenced in a study. MiXCR, applied by TCRdb to the 5' RACE reads, yields one record per CDR3 protein. The data show roughly 54,000 distinct CDR3 sequences, with about a sixth seen just once and 2% to 2.5% held by the top ten. Sequenced material: naive CD4+ T cells sorted from blood. Documented subset: naive CD4+ T cells, CD4+CD45RA+CD25-. These receptors were obtained from a female donor with breast cancer.

This clonotype showed up just a few times. This rearrangement joins TRBV5-1 to TRBJ1-2, with TRBD1 matching 9 bases. Per the germline V gene, CDR1 is SGHRS and CDR2 is YFSETQ. The CDR3 consists of 16 residues. Germline trimming cut 4 bases from V and 8 bases from J; bases unmatched to any gene: 15. The CDR3 DNA follows: TGCGCCAGCAGCCCAACAGGGGGCGCCTTCGAAGGCGGCTACACCTTC. This gives the protein CASSPTGGAFEGGYTF.

This clonotype was seen more than once but under ten times. The rearrangement links TRBV3-1 to TRBJ2-7; no reliable D call. The CDR3 totals 14 residues. With 4 bases removed from V and 4 bases from J, the gap between germline ends came to 14 bases. The V gene's germline CDR1 is LGHDT and CDR2 YNNKEL (reference sequence). CDR3: CASSPMLEKYEQYF. In DNA form, the CDR3 reads TGTGCCAGCAGCCCCATGTTGGAGAAGTACGAGCAGTACTTC.

This clonotype was seen only a few times. The genes are TRBV6-5 and TRBJ1-1; no clear D gene. The CDR3 totals 14 residues. Trimming stripped 0 bases from V and 0 bases from J, with 5 bases between. The germline V gene encodes CDR1 MNHEY and CDR2 SVGAGI. The CDR3 sequence: CASSYSPVNTEAFF. The DNA for the CDR3 is TGTGCCAGCAGTTACTCACCGGTGAACACTGAAGCTTTCTTT.

The rearrangement links TRBV20-1 to TRBJ2-7; 8 bases map to TRBD2. This CDR3 contains 14 residues. Unmatched junction bases numbered 12, after V lost 5 bases and J lost 6 bases. CDR1 and CDR2 (germline): DFQATT, SNEGSKA (reference sequence). Written as DNA, the CDR3 is TGCAGTGCTGGACATGCAGCGGGAGTAACCGAGCAGTACTTC. Protein sequence: CSAGHAAGVTEQYF.

This clonotype was observed at least ten times. The chain has TRBV15 and TRBJ1-2; TRBD1 is a possible D gene (6 bases). The germline V gene has CDR1 LNHNV and CDR2 YYDKDF (reference sequence). The CDR3 contains 15 residues. V lost 3 bases to trimming and J lost 6 bases, with 17 bases between them. CDR3 coding DNA: TGTGCCACCAGCAGCCCTGATCGGACAGAGCATGGCTACACCTTC. This translates into CATSSPDRTEHGYTF. Drawing the rest from reference TRBV15 and TRBJ1-2, the complete variable domain is DAMVIQNPRYQVTQFGKPVTLSCSQTLNHNVMYWYQQKSSQAPKLLFHYYDKDFNNEADTPDNFQSRRPNTSFCFLDIRSPGLGDTAMYLCATSSPDRTEHGYTFGSGTRLTVV.

Many counts were recorded for this clonotype. The V and J genes are TRBV29-1 and TRBJ1-1; D uncertain. This CDR3 contains 13 residues. V was cut by 2 bases and J by 0 bases, with 7 bases left in between. Germline loops: CDR1 SQVTM, CDR2 ANQGSEA. This chain's CDR3 is CSVEQEMNTEAFF. The CDR3 region has the DNA TGCAGCGTTGAACAGGAGATGAACACTGAAGCTTTCTTT.

As for this clonotype: A read error may explain this, as a much larger clone is one base away. J is TRBJ2-3 and V is TRBV29-1, with D possibly TRBD2 on 7 matching bases. The germline gives CDR1 SQVTM, CDR2 ANQGSEA. This CDR3 region has 13 residues. CDR3 region: CSAGRGRADTLYF. In nucleotides, the CDR3 is TGCAGCGCAGGGAGGGGGAGGGCAGATACGCTGTATTTT.

The chain links TRBV7-3 to TRBJ1-6, with D perhaps matching TRBD1 (6 bases). V was trimmed by 1 base and J by 7 bases, leaving 14 bases between them. The germline V gene encodes CDR1 SGHTA and CDR2 FQGTGA. The CDR3 runs to 16 residues. The CDR3 is CASSLRSGRGNSPLHF. The CDR3 DNA sequence: TGTGCCAGCAGCTTAAGATCCGGAAGGGGGAATTCACCCCTCCACTTT.

The chain couples TRBV12-3 or TRBV12-4 to TRBJ2-2, with 7 bases fitting TRBD1. The CDR3 covers 15 residues. Unmatched junction bases numbered 8, after V lost 6 bases and J lost 4 bases. The CDR3 region has the DNA TGTGCCAGCAGACGACAGGGTTCGGCCACCGGGGAGCTGTTTTTT. Translated: CASRRQGSATGELFF.

This clonotype has more than one count but fewer than ten. The chain employs TRBV6-5 and TRBJ1-2; 7 bases match TRBD1. V was clipped by 2 bases and J by 6 bases; unmatched bases: 3. Germline assignment: CDR1 MNHEY and CDR2 SVGAGI. There are 13 residues in the CDR3. The CDR3 loop reads CASSYPTGDGYTF. CDR3 nucleotide sequence: TGTGCCAGCAGTTACCCCACAGGGGATGGCTACACCTTC.

The sample holds many counts of this clonotype. Compared with germline, one end of the junction differs, possibly owing to a read error. The chain's CDR3 is CASCFRLNRDEQYF. The CDR3 region has the DNA TGCGCCAGCTGCTTCAGGCTGAACAGGGACGAGCAGTACTTC. The chain uses TRBV5-1 and TRBJ2-7, with D perhaps TRBD1 (6 bases). The germline gives CDR1 SGHRS, CDR2 YFSETQ. CDR3 size: 14 residues.

At least ten counts were recorded for this clonotype. The gene calls are TRBV25-1 and TRBJ2-3; D call uncertain. The V and J ends lost 1 base and 4 bases respectively, with 12 bases between them. CDR1 is MGHDK and CDR2 is SYGVNS in the germline V gene. This CDR3 region has 15 residues. The CDR3 here is CASSESGNRADTQYF. In DNA, the CDR3 is TGTGCCAGCAGTGAATCTGGCAATCGTGCAGATACGCAGTATTTT.

The sample holds many counts of this clonotype. The chain links TRBV5-1 to TRBJ2-3, with 8 bases that match TRBD1. The CDR3 extends over 14 amino acids. CDR1 SGHRS and CDR2 YFSETQ come from the germline V gene. J was trimmed by 6 bases and V by 4 bases; bases with no gene match: 7. The CDR3 protein is CASSVGQGYDTQYF. As DNA, the CDR3 is TGCGCCAGCAGCGTCGGACAGGGCTACGATACGCAGTATTTT.

Only a few counts were recorded for this clonotype. The V and J genes are TRBV5-1 and TRBJ2-1, with 9 bases that match TRBD2. Trimming took 4 bases from V and 8 from J; bases not matched to a gene: 10. The length of the CDR3 is 15 residues. Germline V gene lookup returns CDR1 SGHRS and CDR2 YFSETQ. CDR3 bases: TGCGCCAGCAGCCCCGCGGGGGGGAGGGTCGATGAGCAGTTCTTC. Protein product: CASSPAGGRVDEQFF.

This clonotype occurred many times. The V call is TRBV6-1, the J call TRBJ2-1, with 7 bases that match TRBD1. In germline, CDR1 is MNHNS, CDR2 SASEGT. With 2 bases clipped from V and 6 bases from J, the junction kept 7 bases outside the gene matches. The CDR3 is 15 residues long. The CDR3 sequence: CASSEIGTASNEQFF. The CDR3 nucleotides read TGTGCCAGCAGTGAAATAGGGACAGCCTCCAATGAGCAGTTCTTC.

This clonotype was observed many times. The rearrangement uses TRBV19 and TRBJ2-7, with D possibly being TRBD1 or TRBD2 (5 bases each). Germline lookup yields CDR1 LNHDA and CDR2 SQIVND (reference sequence). The V gene lost 6 bases and the J gene lost 3 bases, with 12 bases spanning the gap. This CDR3 comprises 13 residues. CDR3 loop: CASRALGDYEQYF. CDR3 DNA: TGTGCCAGTAGGGCACTGGGGGACTACGAGCAGTACTTC.

V usage is TRBV5-1 and J usage is TRBJ2-2; 11 bases fit TRBD1. The CDR3 sequence is 16 residues long. The germline V gene encodes CDR1 SGHRS and CDR2 YFSETQ. V was clipped by 4 bases and J by 0 bases; unmatched bases: 2. The CDR3 DNA is TGCGCCAGCAGCCGGACAGGGGGCGCGAACACCGGGGAGCTGTTTTTT. This gives the protein CASSRTGGANTGELFF.

This rearrangement joins TRBV28 to TRBJ2-5; the match to TRBD1 covers 7 bases. V lost 3 bases, J lost 5 bases, and 9 bases stayed unmatched. CDR3 length: 15 amino acids. Germline assignment: CDR1 MDHEN and CDR2 SYDVKM. The CDR3 sequence is CASSFLGTAVETQYF. Written as DNA, the CDR3 is TGTGCCAGCAGTTTCCTCGGGACAGCCGTGGAGACCCAGTACTTC.

Only a few counts were recorded for this clonotype. The V gene is TRBV5-1, the J gene TRBJ2-2; D not resolved. Deletions cut 5 bases from V and 8 bases from J, with 7 bases between. Germline values: CDR1 SGHRS, CDR2 YFSETQ. The CDR3 length is 11 residues. The CDR3 sequence is CASSFKGELFF. CDR3 bases: TGCGCCAGCAGTTTCAAGGGGGAGCTGTTTTTT. The variable domain in full, completed from reference TRBV5-1 and TRBJ2-2, reads KAGVTQTPRYLIKTRGQQVTLSCSPISGHRSVSWYQQTPGQGLQFLFEYFSETQRNKGNFPGRFSGRQFSNSRSEMNVSTLELGDSALYLCASSFKGELFFGEGSRLTVL.

This clonotype was seen a handful of times. V and J are TRBV14 and TRBJ2-3, with D possibly called TRBD1 or TRBD2 (5 bases each). The germline V gene encodes CDR1 SGHDN and CDR2 FVKESK. V was cut by 1 base and J by 3 bases, with 14 bases left in between. This CDR3 comprises 16 residues. The chain's CDR3 is CASSQAGTARTDTQYF. As DNA, the CDR3 is TGTGCCAGCAGCCAAGCCGGGACGGCGAGGACAGATACGCAGTATTTT.